What follows are 32 T cell receptor beta chains derived from one specimen sequenced in a study of blood T cell repertoires in COVID-19 (dated by TCRdb to about 2020). The method behind the library was the immunoSEQ multiplex PCR assay. TCRdb re-hosts the immuneACCESS table, in-frame sequences only. Its copies lack some clones; in the studies checked, an unresolved V gene accounts for under half of them, and the cause for the rest is not known. This sample gives about 220,000 clones in total; about four fifths of them show up just once. The ten largest clones capture around 3.1% of the sample. The specimen sequenced was peripheral blood. These TCRs come from a woman between 25 and 40 years old who had recovered from COVID-19.

J is TRBJ1-4 and V is TRBV4-1, with D possibly TRBD1 on 6 matching bases. The CDR3 is 18 amino acids. Trimming cost V 0 bases and J 8 bases, with 22 bases left between them. The germline gives CDR1 MGHRA, CDR2 YSYEKL. CDR3 sequence (DNA): TGCGCCAGCAGCCAAGAAGAGGGTCCGAAGGGGGGGAGCGAAAAACTGTTTTTT. This sequence encodes CASSQEEGPKGGSEKLFF.

This clone was found once. The chain is built from TRBV19 and TRBJ1-1; tentative D call: TRBD1 (6 bases). Trimming removed 3 bases at V and 1 base at J, with 18 bases between. Germline CDR1 and CDR2: LNHDA and SQIVND (reference sequence). The CDR3 is 17 amino acids. CDR3 sequence (DNA): TGTGCCAGTAGTATTCCTCGACAGGATCTGCCGAACACTGAAGCTTTCTTT. It encodes CASSIPRQDLPNTEAFF. Complete variable domain (other parts from reference TRBV19 and TRBJ1-1): DGGITQSPKYLFRKEGQNVTLSCEQNLNHDAMYWYRQDPGQGLRLIYYSQIVNDFQKGDIAEGYSVSREKKESFPLTVTSAQKNPTAFYLCASSIPRQDLPNTEAFFGQGTRLTVV.

The rearrangement uses TRBV11-2 and TRBJ2-3; a possible D gene is TRBD2 (5 bases). Germline values: CDR1 SGHAT, CDR2 FQNNGV. The CDR3 is 16 amino acids. V lost 5 bases to trimming and J lost 0 bases, with 15 bases between them. The DNA of the CDR3 is TGTGCCAGCAGCACTCAAAGCGGAAAAAGCACAGATACGCAGTATTTT. It specifies CASSTQSGKSTDTQYF. Full variable domain (outside the CDR3, taken from reference TRBV11-2 and TRBJ2-3): EAGVAQSPRYKIIEKRQSVAFWCNPISGHATLYWYQQILGQGPKLLIQFQNNGVVDDSQLPKDRFSAERLKGVDSTLKIQPAKLEDSAVYLCASSTQSGKSTDTQYFGPGTRLTVL.

Here the CDR3 DNA reads TGTGCCAGCAGCTTATCAGGCAGGGAGGGAGAGACCCAGTACTTC. Protein sequence: CASSLSGREGETQYF. The rearrangement uses TRBV7-3 and TRBJ2-5; 7 bases fit TRBD2. The CDR3 is 15 residues long. V trimming: 2 bases; J trimming: 4 bases; junction bases outside the gene matches: 7. Germline loops: CDR1 SGHTA, CDR2 FQGTGA.

V gene TRBV11-1 combines with J gene TRBJ1-5; tentatively, D is TRBD1 (6 bases). V was shortened by 5 bases and J by 6 bases, with 11 bases between the two germline ends. This CDR3 has 13 residues. CDR1 is SGHAT and CDR2 is FQDESV in the germline V gene (reference sequence). In DNA, the CDR3 is TGTGCCAGCAGCGCAGGGGAGACTCAGCCCCAGCATTTT. It encodes CASSAGETQPQHF. The full variable domain, with the rest looked up from reference TRBV11-1 and TRBJ1-5, is EAEVAQSPRYKITEKSQAVAFWCDPISGHATLYWYRQILGQGPELLVQFQDESVVDDSQLPKDRFSAERLKGVDSTLKIQPAELGDSAMYLCASSAGETQPQHFGDGTRLSIL.

This chain joins TRBV6-5 and TRBJ1-4; D remains unclear. V dropped 5 bases and J dropped 0 bases, with 7 bases sitting between them. Germline-derived CDR1 and CDR2 are MNHEY and SVGAGI. The length of the CDR3 is 14 residues. This CDR3 reads CASSRQATNEKLFF. DNA for the CDR3: TGTGCCAGCAGTAGACAAGCAACTAATGAAAAACTGTTTTTT.

The J gene is TRBJ2-1, the V gene TRBV11-3; D not certain. This CDR3 contains 14 residues. Germline V CDR1 and CDR2: SGHNT, YENEEA. V was clipped by 5 bases and J by 7 bases, with 15 bases between them. CDR3 in DNA: TGTGCCAGCAGCCCCCGAGGCAGAGAAAATGAGCAGTTCTTC. Translating it yields CASSPRGRENEQFF.

The rearrangement joins TRBV30 to TRBJ1-2; 9 positions agree with TRBD1. The CDR3 contains 15 residues. In germline, CDR1 is GTSNPN, CDR2 SVGIG (reference sequence). V shed 3 bases and J 4 bases; nucleotides not matched to a gene: 9. The DNA of the CDR3 is TGTGCCTGGAGGGGAACGACAGGGGGAGTCTATGGCTACACCTTC. It yields the protein CAWRGTTGGVYGYTF.

V usage is TRBV18 and J usage is TRBJ1-1; weak D call: TRBD1 (6 bases). The V end lost 3 bases, the J end lost 8 bases, and 7 bases lay between the germline ends. The CDR3 contains 11 residues. The germline gives CDR1 KGHSH, CDR2 LQKENI. CDR3 nucleotides: TGTGCCAGCTCACCCGGGACAGAAGCTTTCTTT. As protein: CASSPGTEAFF.

The genes are TRBV12-3 or TRBV12-4 and TRBJ1-6; no definite D call. The V gene lost 6 bases and the J gene lost 10 bases, with 10 bases spanning the gap. The CDR3 is 12 residues long. This CDR3 reads CASSLRWSPLHF. CDR3 nucleotides: TGTGCCAGCAGCCTCAGGTGGTCACCCCTCCACTTT.

This clone was seen only once. The chain joins TRBV14 to TRBJ2-1, with D uncertain. Germline loops: CDR1 SGHDN, CDR2 FVKESK. This CDR3 spans 13 amino acids. The V end was cut by 6 bases, the J end by 6 bases, with 12 bases between. Here the CDR3 reads CASSPTLLNEQFF. The CDR3 DNA is TGTGCCAGCAGTCCGACACTTCTCAATGAGCAGTTCTTC.

The V call is TRBV4-1, the J call TRBJ2-7; D is unresolved. The germline gives CDR1 MGHRA, CDR2 YSYEKL. V gave up 3 bases and J gave up 3 bases, with 9 bases separating them. The CDR3 has 13 residues. CDR3 sequence (DNA): TGCGCCAGCAGCCAGGGCCATTTCTACGAGCAGTACTTC. Its translation is CASSQGHFYEQYF.

The chain uses TRBV12-3 or TRBV12-4 and TRBJ1-5; weak D call: TRBD1 (6 bases). V lost 5 bases, J lost 5 bases, and 10 bases lay in between. The CDR3 contains 13 residues. The CDR3 DNA reads as TGTGCCAGCAGTCGGACAGCCTATCAGCCCCAGCATTTT. As protein: CASSRTAYQPQHF.

The rearrangement uses TRBV19 and TRBJ2-1, with TRBD1 as a possible D gene (6 bases). CDR3 size: 14 residues. Deletions cut 5 bases from V and 7 bases from J, with 15 bases between. Germline values: CDR1 LNHDA, CDR2 SQIVND (reference sequence). CDR3 DNA sequence: TGTGCCAGTAGTTCAGAGCCAGGGGTGAATGAGCAGTTCTTC. Translating gives CASSSEPGVNEQFF.

This clone has only a few counts. This rearrangement joins TRBV5-4 to TRBJ2-6; 9 bases align to TRBD1. Per germline, CDR1 SGHNT and CDR2 YYREEE (reference sequence). V dropped 4 bases and J dropped 9; count of bases not matched to a gene: 20. The CDR3 has 19 amino acids. The CDR3 loop is CASSLIWTGEMELGNVLTF. The CDR3 DNA follows: TGTGCCAGCAGCCTTATTTGGACAGGGGAAATGGAATTGGGCAACGTCCTGACTTTC.

This chain uses TRBV7-3 with TRBJ2-2; D unresolved. Trimming cost V 0 bases and J 1 base, with 12 bases left between them. CDR1 is SGHTA, CDR2 FQGTGA, per germline. The CDR3 is 17 residues long. This CDR3 reads CASSLTAANRNTGELFF. In DNA form, the CDR3 reads TGTGCCAGCAGCTTAACCGCCGCGAATCGGAACACCGGGGAGCTGTTTTTT.

The rearrangement links TRBV5-1 to TRBJ2-2; tentatively, D is TRBD1 (5 bases). The V and J ends lost 3 bases and 0 bases respectively, with 24 bases between them. This CDR3 contains 20 residues. Looked up from germline, CDR1 is SGHRS and CDR2 is YFSETQ. The CDR3 bases are TGCGCCAGCAGCTACGGGCGGCAGGGAAGACCAACGCCGAACACCGGGGAGCTGTTTTTT. It yields the protein CASSYGRQGRPTPNTGELFF.

The chain is built from TRBV10-3 and TRBJ1-1, with 7 bases matching TRBD1. Per the germline V gene, CDR1 is ENHRY and CDR2 is SYGVKD. This CDR3 contains 15 residues. J was trimmed by 10 bases and V by 4 bases; bases with no gene match: 15. The CDR3 DNA reads TGTGCCATCAGTGGAGAGAGTCGACAGGGTCCAGGAGCTTTCTTT. This gives the protein CAISGESRQGPGAFF.

A note on this clone: One end of the junction does not line up with germline, which may come from a read error. The chain uses TRBV7-7 and TRBJ2-3, with D possibly TRBD2 on 6 matching bases. Germline V CDR1 and CDR2: SSHAT, FNYEAQ (reference sequence). The CDR3 has 15 residues. The CDR3 sequence: CASSLGGGIQDTQYF. The CDR3 DNA reads as TGTGCTAGCAGCTTAGGAGGCGGGATCCAGGATACGCAGTATTTT.

The V call is TRBV3-1 (or the pseudogene TRBV3-2), the J call TRBJ2-5; TRBD2 matches 8 bases. Germline V gene data show CDR1 as LGHDT and CDR2 as YNNKEL (reference sequence). The CDR3 is made up of 16 amino acids. The V and J ends lost 1 base and 4 bases, in that order; junction bases with no gene match: 8. For the CDR3, the DNA is TGTGCCAGCAGCCAAGTGGAGCGGGAGTGGGGAGAGACCCAGTACTTC. This sequence encodes CASSQVEREWGETQYF.

The J gene is TRBJ2-7, the V gene TRBV27, with D tentatively TRBD2 (5 bases). Per germline, CDR1 MNHEY and CDR2 SMNVEV (reference sequence). This CDR3 is 12 amino acids long. The germline V and J ends were trimmed by 1 base and 6 bases, with 7 bases remaining between them. CDR3 sequence (DNA): TGTGCCAGCAGTTTATTAGAGGGCGAGCAGTACTTC. Its protein is CASSLLEGEQYF.

J is TRBJ1-5 and V is TRBV28; D call uncertain. CDR3 length: 17 residues. Germline lookup yields CDR1 MDHEN and CDR2 SYDVKM. Trimming removed 1 base at V and 4 bases at J, with 17 bases between. CDR3: CASSLYVFGQTNQPQHF. The CDR3 DNA reads as TGTGCCAGCAGTTTATATGTCTTTGGGCAGACAAATCAGCCCCAGCATTTT. The full variable domain, rest sourced from reference TRBV28 and TRBJ1-5, is DVKVTQSSRYLVKRTGEKVFLECVQDMDHENMFWYRQDPGLGLRLIYFSYDVKMKEKGDIPEGYSVSREKKERFSLILESASTNQTSMYLCASSLYVFGQTNQPQHFGDGTRLSIL.

V gene TRBV28 combines with J gene TRBJ1-5, with a weak D call TRBD1 (5 bases). Trimming shortened V by 3 bases and J by 1 base, and 7 bases separated the two germline ends. The CDR3 spans 14 residues. CDR1 is MDHEN, CDR2 SYDVKM, per germline. CDR3 residues: CASSFRASNQPQHF. The DNA for the CDR3 is TGTGCCAGCAGTTTCAGGGCCAGCAATCAGCCCCAGCATTTT.

The table lists this clone with a count of one. V is TRBV5-1 and J is TRBJ1-3; D not certain. From germline, CDR1 is SGHRS and CDR2 YFSETQ. V lost 1 base and J 0 bases, leaving 11 bases between the germline ends. The CDR3 is 16 residues long. This chain's CDR3 is CASSLIGASSGNTIYF. CDR3 DNA: TGCGCCAGCAGCTTGATAGGAGCTAGCTCTGGAAACACCATATATTTT.

The rearrangement uses TRBV12-3 or TRBV12-4 and TRBJ2-3; 8 positions match TRBD2. The CDR3 is 13 residues long. The junction had 5 bases not matched to a gene; V was cut back by 8 bases and J by 4 bases. DNA of the CDR3: TGTGCCAGCGGGCTAGCGGGCCCAGATACGCAGTATTTT. The encoded protein is CASGLAGPDTQYF.

This clone occurred once. This rearrangement joins TRBV4-1 to TRBJ2-1; no clear D. The CDR3 totals 14 residues. Germline CDR1 MGHRA, CDR2 YSYEKL. V was cut by 1 base and J by 6 bases, with 10 bases left in between. The CDR3 nucleotides read TGCGCCAGCAGCCAAGCCTGGGCAGGCAATGAGCAGTTCTTC. Translation gives CASSQAWAGNEQFF.

The J gene is TRBJ2-5, the V gene TRBV7-9; TRBD1 matches at 8 bases. Germline V gene data show CDR1 as SEHNR and CDR2 as FQNEAQ (reference sequence). The V segment lost 5 bases and the J segment 5 bases; nucleotides outside the gene matches: 16. The CDR3 runs 17 residues. CDR3 DNA sequence: TGTGCCAGCAGCCCTCTAGAGGTCAGGGGGCGTCAGGAGACCCAGTACTTC. Translating it yields CASSPLEVRGRQETQYF.

This rearrangement joins TRBV11-1 to TRBJ1-1; D is ambiguous. CDR3 size: 15 residues. Germline CDR1 reads SGHAT; CDR2 reads FQDESV (reference sequence). The V gene lost 5 bases and the J gene lost 1 base, with 14 bases spanning the gap. CDR3 loop: CASSPTRLKNTEAFF. CDR3 bases: TGTGCCAGCAGCCCCACGAGGCTAAAGAACACTGAAGCTTTCTTT.

The rearrangement joins TRBV6-6 to TRBJ2-1; possible D gene TRBD2, 5 bases. CDR1 is MNHNY, CDR2 SVGAGI, per germline (reference sequence). The CDR3 consists of 15 residues. V was pared by 2 bases and J by 7 bases, with 15 bases between. The CDR3 DNA sequence: TGTGCCAGCAGTTACGCGAGGGAGTATATAAATGAGCAGTTCTTC. This gives the protein CASSYAREYINEQFF.

The rearrangement uses TRBV27 and TRBJ2-5; no definite D call. CDR1 is MNHEY, CDR2 SMNVEV, per germline (reference sequence). Trimming left V 2 bases short and J 0 bases short, with 7 bases between. The CDR3 runs 14 residues. CDR3 sequence reads: CASSLIPYQETQYF. For the CDR3, the DNA is TGTGCCAGCAGTTTAATCCCGTACCAAGAGACCCAGTACTTC.

Only one count was recorded for this clone. The rearrangement uses TRBV10-1 and TRBJ1-6, with D unresolved. Deletions cut 0 bases from V and 10 bases from J, with 7 bases between. Germline CDR1 WNHNN, CDR2 SYGVQD (reference sequence). The CDR3 is 13 residues long. CDR3 nucleotide sequence: TGCGCCAGCAGTGAGTCCATGCGGTCACCCCTCCACTTT. Translating it yields CASSESMRSPLHF.

This chain connects TRBV2 to TRBJ1-3; tentatively, D is TRBD1 (6 bases). CDR3 length: 14 residues. Trimming shortened V by 7 bases and J by 2 bases, and 12 bases separated the two germline ends. Germline loops: CDR1 SNHLY, CDR2 FYNNEI. CDR3 sequence reads: CASISGTPGNTIYF. CDR3 bases: TGTGCCAGCATTAGCGGGACACCTGGAAACACCATATATTTT.